Listed here is a single T cell receptor beta chain. No antigen is known for it. The V end lost 1 base, the J end lost 0 bases, and 6 bases lay between the germline ends. The germline V gene encodes CDR1 LNHDA and CDR2 SQIVND (reference sequence). The CDR3 covers 14 residues. The TCR beta profiling, which covered VDJ combination and CDR3 sequence, was carried out using genomic DNA as the template. TCRdb re-called the reads with MiXCR, one entry per CDR3 protein. Seen here are fewer than 200,000 distinct CDR3 sequences, around 75% observed once, and the top ten hold 35% to 60%. Patients included in sequencing had previously demonstrated CD8+CD57+ cell expansion by flow cytometry. Among the patients, all had severe acquired aplastic anemia. There was no therapy given to any patient before the blood sampling took place. This sample was included in a study of CD8+CD57+ T cells in acquired aplastic anemia. Study-wide results and limits: Patients and healthy controls showed no significant CD8+ Simpson's diversity difference. Roughly 30 CD8+ CDR3 sequences occurred in both the patients and the controls.

Sequencing was carried out using sorted CD4+, CD8+, or CD8+CD57+ T cells (not recorded which) from PBMCs. This receptor was obtained from a human donor with aplastic anemia. This sequence joins TRBV19 and TRBJ1-1; D ambiguous. CDR3 sequence (DNA): TGTGCCAGTAGTATAGGTCAGATGAACACTGAAGCTTTCTTT. Translation: CASSIGQMNTEAFF.